The 28 T cell receptor beta chains presented below share a single source sample, sequenced in a study of control samples from healthy donors and cancer patients. The table came from immunoSEQ multiplex PCR; TCRdb's copy has only in-frame clones and leaves some out. The sample has about 150,000 clones, about 93% seen once; the top ten hold over 2%. The source material was blood. All receptors derive from a man between 45 and 60 years old in good health.

This clone was seen only a few times. V is TRBV6-1 and J is TRBJ2-7; 15 bases fit TRBD2. The CDR3 spans 17 residues. V trimming: 3 bases; J trimming: 6 bases; junction bases outside the gene matches: 9. The germline gives CDR1 MNHNS, CDR2 SASEGT. The CDR3 nucleotides read TGTGCCAGCAGTGACCGAGCCGGGACTAGCGGGAGGATCGAGCAGTACTTC. Translating gives CASSDRAGTSGRIEQYF.

This clone was observed once. The V gene is TRBV5-1, the J gene TRBJ1-2; D not resolved. The ends were cut back, 0 bases at V and 2 bases at J, with 11 bases in the middle. The germline gives CDR1 SGHRS, CDR2 YFSETQ. The CDR3 consists of 15 residues. The CDR3 reads CASSLAPMKNYGYTF. The CDR3 nucleotides are TGCGCCAGCAGCTTGGCCCCTATGAAAAACTATGGCTACACCTTC.

The gene calls are TRBV12-3 or TRBV12-4 and TRBJ1-1, with D tentatively TRBD1 (5 bases). V was trimmed by 5 bases and J by 6 bases, leaving 10 bases between them. The CDR3 consists of 12 residues. The CDR3 protein is CASSPPGPEAFF. In nucleotides, the CDR3 is TGTGCCAGCAGTCCGCCGGGGCCTGAAGCTTTCTTT.

This chain connects TRBV6-2 or TRBV6-3 to TRBJ1-4; possible D gene TRBD1, 6 bases. The CDR3 extends over 13 amino acids. Germline CDR1 MNHEY, CDR2 SVGEGT. V lost 4 bases and J lost 10, with 13 bases in between. For the CDR3, the DNA is TGTGCCAGCAGTTCCCCGGGGGGGCGAAAACTGTTTTTT. Translation: CASSSPGGRKLFF.

The V and J genes are TRBV27 and TRBJ2-7, with D perhaps TRBD2 (6 bases). The CDR3 is made up of 15 amino acids. CDR1 and CDR2 from the germline V gene are MNHEY and SMNVEV (reference sequence). V was clipped by 5 bases and J by 2 bases, with 16 bases between them. The CDR3 nucleotides read TGTGCCAGCAGTCGAGAGGGACTTGGGACCTACGAGCAGTACTTC. Translated: CASSREGLGTYEQYF.

This clone was seen just once. This chain uses TRBV4-1 with TRBJ2-2; no clear D. V lost 9 bases, J lost 2 bases, and 13 bases lay in between. CDR3 length equals 14 residues. Looked up from germline, CDR1 is MGHRA and CDR2 is YSYEKL. CDR3 amino acids: CASRPGVNTGELFF. CDR3 DNA sequence: TGCGCCAGTAGGCCGGGCGTTAACACCGGGGAGCTGTTTTTT.

This clone was observed a handful of times. CDR3 loop: CASSGGLTGGGNQPQHF. The CDR3 DNA follows: TGTGCCAGCAGCGGGGGGCTGACAGGGGGAGGCAATCAGCCCCAGCATTTT. The gene calls are TRBV2 and TRBJ1-5; 9 bases map to TRBD1. CDR1 and CDR2 (germline): SNHLY, FYNNEI. The V segment lost 6 bases and the J segment 2 bases; nucleotides outside the gene matches: 11. The CDR3 extends over 17 amino acids.

The chain recombines TRBV18 with TRBJ2-1; TRBD2 matches at 10 bases. The V gene's germline CDR1 is KGHSH and CDR2 LQKENI. Trimming at V came to 0 bases and at J to 5 bases, leaving 4 bases not matched to a gene. The CDR3 extends over 16 amino acids. The CDR3 DNA reads as TGTGCCAGCTCACCACCTACTAGCGGGATAAACAATGAGCAGTTCTTC. Translating gives CASSPPTSGINNEQFF.

The V gene is TRBV2, the J gene TRBJ1-5; D possibly corresponds to TRBD1 (5 bases). The CDR3 loop spans 15 amino acids. V was cut by 1 base and J by 5 bases, with 12 bases left in between. CDR1 and CDR2 from the germline V gene are SNHLY and FYNNEI. The CDR3 is CASSEGQGTYQPQHF. CDR3 bases: TGTGCCAGCAGTGAAGGGCAGGGCACCTATCAGCCCCAGCATTTT.

The V and J genes are TRBV6-5 and TRBJ2-5; D is uncertain. The germline CDR1 and CDR2 sequences are MNHEY and SVGAGI. This CDR3 is built from 14 residues. Trimming left V 6 bases short and J 1 base short, with 12 bases between. In DNA, the CDR3 is TGTGCCAGCAGCTATGTTTCACCCCAAGAGACCCAGTACTTC. The encoded protein is CASSYVSPQETQYF.

In regard to this clone: At one of its ends the junction is not consistent with the germline gene, which may arise from a read error. The CDR3 bases are TGTGCCAGCAGCCAAGTTGCTCTTACCTACGAACAGTACTTC. Encoded protein: CASSQVALTYEQYF. The genes are TRBV3-1 (or the pseudogene TRBV3-2) and TRBJ2-7; D is undetermined. The germline V gene has CDR1 LGHDT and CDR2 YNNKEL (reference sequence). This CDR3 has 14 amino acids.

The genes are TRBV5-8 and TRBJ1-5; D ambiguous. Germline CDR1 and CDR2: SGHTS and YDEGEE. V lost 4 bases to trimming and J lost 5 bases, with 7 bases between them. The CDR3 has 12 residues. The CDR3 reads CASSLPHQPQHF. For the CDR3, the DNA is TGTGCCAGCAGCCTACCTCATCAGCCCCAGCATTTT.

The chain links TRBV6-5 to TRBJ1-6, with no clear D. CDR1 and CDR2 from the germline V gene are MNHEY and SVGAGI. The CDR3 consists of 12 residues. Trimming pared 2 bases from V and 7 bases from J, leaving 3 bases between. This chain's CDR3 is CASSYGNSPLHF. The CDR3 DNA is TGTGCCAGCAGTTACGGGAATTCACCCCTCCACTTT.

J is TRBJ1-5 and V is TRBV28; D uncertain. Germline-derived CDR1 and CDR2 are MDHEN and SYDVKM. Trimming took 6 bases from V and 6 from J, leaving 9 bases between them. The CDR3 contains 12 residues. This chain's CDR3 is CASRPGIQPQHF. The DNA of the CDR3 is TGTGCCAGCAGACCCGGGATTCAGCCCCAGCATTTT. Looking up the rest from reference TRBV28 and TRBJ1-5 gives the full variable domain: DVKVTQSSRYLVKRTGEKVFLECVQDMDHENMFWYRQDPGLGLRLIYFSYDVKMKEKGDIPEGYSVSREKKERFSLILESASTNQTSMYLCASRPGIQPQHFGDGTRLSIL.

V gene TRBV7-9 combines with J gene TRBJ2-5, with D unresolved. CDR1 and CDR2 (germline): SEHNR, FQNEAQ (reference sequence). This CDR3 has 15 amino acids. Trimming removed 6 bases at V and 1 base at J, with 15 bases between. In nucleotides, the CDR3 is TGTGCCAGCAGACCAGACCACAATCCCCAAGAGACCCAGTACTTC. Its translation: CASRPDHNPQETQYF.

This sequence joins TRBV11-2 and TRBJ2-2; 7 bases are shared with TRBD1. Germline V CDR1 and CDR2: SGHAT, FQNNGV. The CDR3 sequence is 14 residues long. V dropped 4 bases and J dropped 7; count of bases not matched to a gene: 6. The CDR3 sequence is CASSWGTAGGELFF. Here the CDR3 DNA reads TGTGCCAGCAGCTGGGGGACAGCCGGCGGGGAGCTGTTTTTT. The full variable domain, with the rest looked up from reference TRBV11-2 and TRBJ2-2, is EAGVAQSPRYKIIEKRQSVAFWCNPISGHATLYWYQQILGQGPKLLIQFQNNGVVDDSQLPKDRFSAERLKGVDSTLKIQPAKLEDSAVYLCASSWGTAGGELFFGEGSRLTVL.

This sequence joins TRBV7-9 and TRBJ1-1, with a possible D match to TRBD1 (5 bases). V lost 5 bases and J 1 base, leaving 8 bases between the germline ends. This CDR3 region has 13 residues. From germline, CDR1 is SEHNR and CDR2 FQNEAQ (reference sequence). CDR3 sequence: CASSPGTNTEAFF. The CDR3 DNA reads as TGTGCCAGCAGCCCGGGGACGAACACTGAAGCTTTCTTT.

This chain links TRBV29-1 with TRBJ2-3; the match to TRBD1 covers 8 bases. The CDR3 covers 15 residues. Germline V gene lookup returns CDR1 SQVTM and CDR2 ANQGSEA. V lost 7 bases and J lost 2; bases outside the gene matches: 11. In DNA form, the CDR3 reads TGCAGCGCACGTGGACAGGGCCTACCCACAGATACGCAGTATTTT. Its protein is CSARGQGLPTDTQYF.

Only one count was recorded for this clone. V is TRBV29-1 and J is TRBJ2-5; the D call may be TRBD1 or TRBD2 (7 bases each). This CDR3 is built from 13 residues. V lost 4 bases to trimming and J lost 2 bases, with 11 bases between them. Germline lookup yields CDR1 SQVTM and CDR2 ANQGSEA. The DNA for the CDR3 is TGCAGCGTTGGACAGGGAGGGCAAGAGACCCAGTACTTC. Residues: CSVGQGGQETQYF.

The chain recombines TRBV6-6 with TRBJ2-2; 9 bases match TRBD1. This CDR3 has 15 amino acids. Per the germline V gene, CDR1 is MNHNY and CDR2 is SVGAGI (reference sequence). With V trimmed by 2 bases and J by 8 bases, 6 bases remained unmatched. The CDR3 reads CASSYADRGSGELFF. The CDR3 DNA reads as TGTGCCAGCAGTTACGCGGACAGGGGATCAGGGGAGCTGTTTTTT.

The gene calls are TRBV13 and TRBJ1-1; D is uncertain. CDR1 and CDR2 from the germline V gene are PRHDT and FYEKMQ (reference sequence). V lost 2 bases to trimming and J lost 5 bases, with 9 bases between them. This CDR3 spans 13 amino acids. The CDR3 reads CASSLSAGTEAFF. CDR3 bases: TGTGCCAGCAGCTTATCAGCGGGAACTGAAGCTTTCTTT.

This clone was observed a few times. The J gene is TRBJ1-5, the V gene TRBV4-1; D is possibly TRBD1 (5 bases). Trimming removed 1 base from V and 7 bases from J, with 11 bases in between. Germline V gene data show CDR1 as MGHRA and CDR2 as YSYEKL. This CDR3 comprises 14 residues. As DNA, the CDR3 is TGCGCCAGCAGCCAAGGGGGGGGAGGGCAGCCCCAGCATTTT. Translation gives CASSQGGGGQPQHF.

The V and J genes are TRBV11-2 and TRBJ1-1, with D hard to call. The CDR3 extends over 12 amino acids. Trimming removed 0 bases at V and 7 bases at J, with 6 bases between. Per the germline V gene, CDR1 is SGHAT and CDR2 is FQNNGV. The CDR3 nucleotides are TGTGCCAGCAGCTTAGAGTACAGTGAAGCTTTCTTT. Translating gives CASSLEYSEAFF.

The chain has TRBV28 and TRBJ1-1; TRBD1 is a possible D gene (6 bases). The germline CDR1 and CDR2 sequences are MDHEN and SYDVKM. V was cut by 3 bases and J by 5 bases, with 7 bases left in between. The CDR3 has 12 residues. The CDR3 is CASSFRGTEAFF. CDR3 DNA: TGTGCCAGCAGTTTCAGGGGAACTGAAGCTTTCTTT.

This clone was seen a few times. The chain is built from TRBV5-1 and TRBJ2-7, with D perhaps matching TRBD2 (6 bases). V was cut by 4 bases and J by 0 bases, with 17 bases left in between. This CDR3 region has 16 residues. The germline CDR1 and CDR2 sequences are SGHRS and YFSETQ. As DNA, the CDR3 is TGCGCCAGCAGCCCCGTGGGCGGGGCGACCTCCTACGAGCAGTACTTC. Translating gives CASSPVGGATSYEQYF.

The V and J genes are TRBV5-6 and TRBJ2-5, with D possibly TRBD1 on 6 matching bases. The CDR3 totals 14 residues. Trimming shortened V by 2 bases and J by 5 bases, and 13 bases separated the two germline ends. Germline V CDR1 and CDR2: SGHDT, YYEEEE. The CDR3 reads CASSFQGGRETQYF. Written as DNA, the CDR3 is TGTGCCAGCAGCTTTCAAGGGGGTCGGGAGACCCAGTACTTC.

This chain's CDR3 is CASSPKEVITGELFF. In DNA, the CDR3 is TGTGCCAGCAGCCCGAAGGAGGTGATCACCGGGGAGCTGTTTTTT. V and J are TRBV7-9 and TRBJ2-2; D may be TRBD2 (5 bases). This CDR3 spans 15 amino acids. The germline CDR1 and CDR2 sequences are SEHNR and FQNEAQ (reference sequence). V was clipped by 5 bases and J by 4 bases, with 14 bases between them.

J is TRBJ2-7 and V is TRBV6-5; D is possibly TRBD1 (5 bases). The V gene lost 7 bases and the J gene lost 0 bases, with 10 bases spanning the gap. This CDR3 comprises 13 residues. Germline lookup yields CDR1 MNHEY and CDR2 SVGAGI. This CDR3 reads CASNRQRSYEQYF. CDR3 nucleotides: TGTGCCAGCAATAGACAGCGCTCCTACGAGCAGTACTTC.